This T cell receptor (beta chain) appears in the sequencing data of a study of T cell repertoires in cytomegalovirus infection. About the research overall: Indications of both CMV infection and matching HLA type were provided by public TCR beta signatures. Study results and caveats: Summed public TCR beta family frequency identified CMV carriers bearing the relevant HLA. Dominant in the ex vivo response were TCR beta clonotypes restricted by HLA-C and specific for CMV.

Concerning this clonotype: The antigen remains unidentified.

Trimming cost V 2 bases and J 0 bases, with 2 bases left between them. The CDR3 sequence is 12 residues long. Germline loops: CDR1 DFQATT, CDR2 SNEGSKA (reference sequence). TCRdb recomputed calls from the reads with MiXCR, one row per CDR3 protein. The table lists hundreds of thousands of distinct CDR3 sequences, approximately 30% of them singletons. Sequenced input: PBMCs. The TCR comes from a human donor in good health (CMV status not recorded). Some clones in this sample may be carry-over from other donors' samples. The chain recombines TRBV20-1 with TRBJ1-5; no reliable D call. CDR3 nucleotide sequence: TGCAGTGCTAGAAGTAGCAATCAGCCCCAGCATTTT. This encodes CSARSSNQPQHF.